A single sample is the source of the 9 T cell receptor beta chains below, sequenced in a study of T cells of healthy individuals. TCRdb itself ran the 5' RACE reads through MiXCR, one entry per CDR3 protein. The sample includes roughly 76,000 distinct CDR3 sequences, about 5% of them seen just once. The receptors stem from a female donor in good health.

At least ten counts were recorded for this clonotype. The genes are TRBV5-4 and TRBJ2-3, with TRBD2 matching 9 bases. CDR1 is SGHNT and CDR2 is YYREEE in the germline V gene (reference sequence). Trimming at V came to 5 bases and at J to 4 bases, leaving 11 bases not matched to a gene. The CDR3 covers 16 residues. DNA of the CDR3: TGTGCCAGCAGTAAGGGCCCGGGACTAGCTCCAGATACGCAGTATTTT. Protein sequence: CASSKGPGLAPDTQYF.

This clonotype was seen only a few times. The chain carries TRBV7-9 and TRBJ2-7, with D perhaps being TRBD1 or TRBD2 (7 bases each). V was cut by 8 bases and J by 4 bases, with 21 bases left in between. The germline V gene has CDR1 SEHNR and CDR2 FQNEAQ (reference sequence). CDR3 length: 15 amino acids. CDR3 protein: CASQLRGSGTYEQYF. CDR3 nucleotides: TGTGCCAGCCAACTCAGGGGGAGCGGGACGTACGAGCAGTACTTC.

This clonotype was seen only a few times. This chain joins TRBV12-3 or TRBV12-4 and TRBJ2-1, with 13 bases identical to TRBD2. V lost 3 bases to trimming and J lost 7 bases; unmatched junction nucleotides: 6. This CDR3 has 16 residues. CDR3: CASSFGTSGMVNEQFF. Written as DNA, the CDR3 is TGTGCCAGCAGTTTCGGGACTAGCGGGATGGTAAATGAGCAGTTCTTC.

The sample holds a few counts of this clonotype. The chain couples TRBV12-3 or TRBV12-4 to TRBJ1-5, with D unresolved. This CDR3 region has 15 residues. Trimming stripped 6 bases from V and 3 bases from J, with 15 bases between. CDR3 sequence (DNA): TGTGCCAGCAGCCGGACCGCGGCCCTCAATCAGCCCCAGCATTTT. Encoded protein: CASSRTAALNQPQHF.

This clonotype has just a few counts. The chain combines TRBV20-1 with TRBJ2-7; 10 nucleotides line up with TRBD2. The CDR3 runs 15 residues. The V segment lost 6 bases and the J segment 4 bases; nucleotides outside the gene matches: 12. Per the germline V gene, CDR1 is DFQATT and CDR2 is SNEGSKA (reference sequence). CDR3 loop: CSATGGGTSAYEQYF. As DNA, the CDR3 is TGCAGTGCGACGGGCGGGGGGACTAGCGCTTACGAGCAGTACTTC.

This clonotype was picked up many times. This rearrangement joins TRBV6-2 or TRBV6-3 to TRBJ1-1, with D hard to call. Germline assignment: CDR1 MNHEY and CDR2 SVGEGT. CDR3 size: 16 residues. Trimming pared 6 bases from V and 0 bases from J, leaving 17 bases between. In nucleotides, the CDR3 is TGTGCCAGCAGAATTGTCACCCGGCCCTTGAACACTGAAGCTTTCTTT. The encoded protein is CASRIVTRPLNTEAFF.

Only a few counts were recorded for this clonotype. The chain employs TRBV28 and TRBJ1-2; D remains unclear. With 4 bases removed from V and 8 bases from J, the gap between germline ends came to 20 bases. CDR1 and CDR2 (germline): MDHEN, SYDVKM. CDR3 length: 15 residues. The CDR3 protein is CASSSLRFLLYGYTF. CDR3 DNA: TGTGCCAGCAGTTCTCTCCGGTTCCTACTTTACGGCTACACCTTC.

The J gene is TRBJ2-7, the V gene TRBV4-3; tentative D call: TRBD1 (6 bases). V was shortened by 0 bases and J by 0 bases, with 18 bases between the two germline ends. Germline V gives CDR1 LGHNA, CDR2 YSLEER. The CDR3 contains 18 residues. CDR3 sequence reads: CASSQDVLQGTSSYEQYF. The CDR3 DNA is TGCGCCAGCAGCCAAGATGTCTTACAGGGAACCTCCTCCTACGAGCAGTACTTC.

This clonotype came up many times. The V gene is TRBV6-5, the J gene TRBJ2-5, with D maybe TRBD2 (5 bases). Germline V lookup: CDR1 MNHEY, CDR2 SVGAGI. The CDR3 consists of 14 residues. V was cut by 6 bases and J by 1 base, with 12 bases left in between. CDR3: CASRWTLTQETQYF. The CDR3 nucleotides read TGTGCCAGCAGATGGACTCTCACCCAAGAGACCCAGTACTTC.